This is a list of T cell receptor beta chains from one sample in a study of blood T cell repertoires in COVID-19. Assay used: immunoSEQ multiplex PCR; TCRdb lists only in-frame clones, some missing. The repertoire has more than 90,000 clones, over 70% of them found once; the top ten carry roughly 0.83%. Sequencing used peripheral blood. These receptors all stem from a woman aged 70 to 79 with acute or convalescent COVID-19. Both conserved end residues are part of each CDR3. D genes are given only for firm matches. Clone size is given for some rows only: seen once, a few or many times, or a class if the clone is expanded.

j_gene,v_gene,d_gene,abundance,CDR3nt,CDR3aa
TRBJ1-3,TRBV28,-,-,TGTGCCAGCACGAAACAGCTTTGGGGAAACACCATATATTTT,CASTKQLWGNTIYF
TRBJ2-5,TRBV11-2,TRBD2,-,TGTGCCAGCAGCTCGCTAAGACTAGCGGGGGACCAGGCCCAGTACTTC,CASSSLRLAGDQAQYF
TRBJ2-4,TRBV19,-,-,TGTGCCAGTAGTAGCGGGTTAGCCAAAAACATTCAGTACTTC,CASSSGLAKNIQYF
TRBJ1-2,TRBV21-1,-,-,TGTGCCAGCAGTTCCAAAAGGGACAGGGTAATATTTAACTATGGCTACACCTTC,CASSSKRDRVIFNYGYTF
TRBJ2-2,TRBV29-1,-,few,TGCAGCGTTGTACCTAGGGGAAACACCGGGGAGCTGTTTTTT,CSVVPRGNTGELFF
TRBJ2-3,TRBV5-1,-,-,TGCGCCAGCAGCTTGGATCAGGCCACAGATACGCAGTATTTT,CASSLDQATDTQYF
TRBJ1-1,TRBV13,-,-,TGTGCCAGCAGAGCTAGGGGAGGGAACACTGAAGCTTTCTTT,CASRARGGNTEAFF
TRBJ2-7,TRBV11-2,TRBD1,-,TGTGCCAGCAGCATGGGACAGAGCTCCTACGAGCAGTACTTC,CASSMGQSSYEQYF
TRBJ2-1,TRBV11-3,TRBD2,-,TGTGCCAGCAGCTCTAGGAGGAGCGGGGGCCAAAGCTCCTACAATGAGCAGTTCTTC,CASSSRRSGGQSSYNEQFF
TRBJ2-1,TRBV5-8,-,-,TGTGCCAGCAGACGGGACACCCCTTACAATGAGCAGTTCTTC,CASRRDTPYNEQFF
TRBJ2-7,TRBV6-5,TRBD2,-,TGTGCCACCCTAGGACTAGCGGGAACCTACGAGCAGTACTTC,CATLGLAGTYEQYF
TRBJ2-3,TRBV5-8,TRBD1,-,TGTGCCAGCAGCCCGACAGGGACAGATACGCAGTATTTT,CASSPTGTDTQYF